The 21 T cell receptor beta chains below all came from one sample that was sequenced in a study of T cell responses to AZD1222 COVID-19 vaccine. Assay used: immunoSEQ multiplex PCR; TCRdb lists only in-frame clones, some missing. The repertoire consists of approximately 180,000 clones, with 90% to 95% occurring once and the leading ten covering 0.8% to 1.3%. Sequencing was performed on peripheral blood, taken 28 days after the second dose of the MenACWY control vaccine. The source of these receptors is an adult who received the MenACWY meningococcal vaccine as a control.

This clone was detected once. This rearrangement joins TRBV7-2 to TRBJ2-3; 10 nucleotides line up with TRBD1. Trimming took 1 base from V and 1 from J; bases not matched to a gene: 2. The CDR3 has 16 residues. CDR1 and CDR2 from the germline V gene are SGHTA and FQGNSA. CDR3 region: CASSLVGTGGTDTQYF. The CDR3, as DNA: TGTGCCAGCAGCTTAGTGGGGACAGGGGGCACAGATACGCAGTATTTT.

CDR3 coding DNA: TGCGCCAGCAGTACCGGGACAGACGGAAAACTGTTTTTT. Its protein product is CASSTGTDGKLFF. This chain joins TRBV5-1 and TRBJ1-4, with 7 bases matching TRBD1. This CDR3 contains 13 residues. Germline assignment: CDR1 SGHRS and CDR2 YFSETQ. Losses at the gene ends were 5 bases for V and 10 bases for J; bases not matched to a gene: 8.

The chain links TRBV28 to TRBJ2-7; D might be TRBD2 (5 bases). Trimming stripped 7 bases from V and 1 base from J, with 11 bases between. Germline lookup yields CDR1 MDHEN and CDR2 SYDVKM. The CDR3 is made up of 13 amino acids. CDR3 sequence (DNA): TGTGCCAGCATCGGAGGTTATTCCTACGAGCAGTACTTC. Translation: CASIGGYSYEQYF. Full variable domain (rest looked up from reference TRBV28 and TRBJ2-7): DVKVTQSSRYLVKRTGEKVFLECVQDMDHENMFWYRQDPGLGLRLIYFSYDVKMKEKGDIPEGYSVSREKKERFSLILESASTNQTSMYLCASIGGYSYEQYFGPGTRLTVT.

This sequence joins TRBV2 and TRBJ1-5; 7 bases map to TRBD1. Unmatched junction bases numbered 6, after V lost 4 bases and J lost 0 bases. Per germline, CDR1 SNHLY and CDR2 FYNNEI. This CDR3 region has 16 residues. CDR3: CASSAPGGNSNQPQHF. In DNA, the CDR3 is TGTGCCAGCAGTGCCCCAGGGGGAAATAGCAATCAGCCCCAGCATTTT. The whole variable domain, filled in from reference TRBV2 and TRBJ1-5, reads EPEVTQTPSHQVTQMGQEVILRCVPISNHLYFYWYRQILGQKVEFLVSFYNNEISEKSEIFDDQFSVERPDGSNFTLKIRSTKLEDSAMYFCASSAPGGNSNQPQHFGDGTRLSIL.

The gene calls are TRBV4-2 and TRBJ1-2, with 10 bases identical to TRBD1. The CDR3 covers 18 residues. V trimming: 4 bases; J trimming: 4 bases; junction bases outside the gene matches: 15. Germline V gene sequence: CDR1 LGHNA, CDR2 YNFKEQ. CDR3 loop: CASSPGIVGTGVGYGYTF. The CDR3 region has the DNA TGTGCCAGCAGCCCCGGTATAGTTGGGACAGGGGTCGGCTATGGCTACACCTTC.

The chain is built from TRBV30 and TRBJ1-5, with TRBD1 as a possible D gene (5 bases). V dropped 2 bases and J dropped 4 bases, with 9 bases sitting between them. CDR1 is GTSNPN and CDR2 is SVGIG in the germline V gene (reference sequence). The CDR3 is 13 residues long. The CDR3 protein is CAWSWGENQPQHF. CDR3 nucleotide sequence: TGTGCCTGGAGTTGGGGGGAAAATCAGCCCCAGCATTTT.

The V gene is TRBV3-1 (or the pseudogene TRBV3-2), the J gene TRBJ2-6; D uncertain. V lost 4 bases and J lost 0, with 7 bases in between. Germline lookup yields CDR1 LGHDT and CDR2 YNNKEL (reference sequence). This CDR3 spans 15 amino acids. The CDR3 DNA reads TGTGCCAGCAGCCTCCCGGCCTCTGGGGCCAACGTCCTGACTTTC. It yields the protein CASSLPASGANVLTF.

This chain connects TRBV6-5 to TRBJ1-2; D is possibly TRBD1 (5 bases). CDR3 length: 15 residues. The V gene lost 5 bases and the J gene lost 4 bases, with 17 bases spanning the gap. Germline V CDR1 and CDR2: MNHEY, SVGAGI. The CDR3: CASSQYKTGPYGYTF. The CDR3 DNA is TGTGCCAGCAGTCAATATAAGACGGGACCCTATGGCTACACCTTC.

The V call is TRBV30, the J call TRBJ2-5; 8 nucleotides align to TRBD2. This CDR3 comprises 13 residues. After removal of 2 bases from V and 9 bases from J, the junction contained 8 bases not matched to a gene. CDR1 is GTSNPN and CDR2 is SVGIG in the germline V gene (reference sequence). CDR3 sequence reads: CAWSSGGPKAQYF. Here the CDR3 DNA reads TGTGCCTGGAGTTCGGGAGGGCCAAAGGCCCAGTACTTC. Based on the CDR3 plus reference TRBV30 and TRBJ2-5, the full variable domain is SQTIHQWPATLVQPVGSPLSLECTVEGTSNPNLYWYRQAAGRGLQLLFYSVGIGQISSEVPQNLSASRPQDRQFILSSKKLLLSDSGFYLCAWSSGGPKAQYFGPGTRLLVL.

This clone was counted between two and nine times. J is TRBJ1-1 and V is TRBV4-1, with TRBD1 as a possible D gene (5 bases). Trimming shortened V by 4 bases and J by 0 bases, and 12 bases separated the two germline ends. The CDR3 extends over 15 amino acids. From germline, CDR1 is MGHRA and CDR2 YSYEKL. This CDR3 is CASSPGGGMNTEAFF. The CDR3 DNA follows: TGCGCCAGCAGCCCGGGTGGGGGTATGAACACTGAAGCTTTCTTT.

There are a few counts of this clone. The CDR3: CASISPSDGYTF. The CDR3 DNA sequence: TGTGCCAGCATCTCCCCGTCGGATGGCTACACCTTC. The chain employs TRBV6-6 and TRBJ1-2; D gene ambiguous. V lost 7 bases and J lost 6, with 12 bases in between. The CDR3 spans 12 residues. The germline CDR1 and CDR2 sequences are MNHNY and SVGAGI (reference sequence).

The chain is built from TRBV10-3 and TRBJ1-2; 8 bases agree with TRBD1. V lost 10 bases to trimming and J lost 5 bases; unmatched junction nucleotides: 12. This CDR3 region has 14 residues. The germline gives CDR1 ENHRY, CDR2 SYGVKD. Here the CDR3 DNA reads TGTGCCAGCCCGTGGACAGGGATCGGGTATGGCTACACCTTC. This translates into CASPWTGIGYGYTF.

This clone was recorded a few times. The V gene is TRBV5-1, the J gene TRBJ1-2, with 8 bases fitting TRBD1. CDR1 is SGHRS and CDR2 is YFSETQ in the germline V gene. CDR3 length: 13 residues. V gave up 4 bases and J gave up 8 bases; unmatched junction bases: 7. The CDR3 is CASSMDRAGGYTF. Written as DNA, the CDR3 is TGCGCCAGCAGCATGGACAGGGCAGGGGGCTACACCTTC.

V gene TRBV6-2 or TRBV6-3 combines with J gene TRBJ1-5; maybe TRBD1 (5 bases). Germline loops: CDR1 MNHEY, CDR2 SVGEGT. The CDR3 sequence is 19 residues long. Trimming stripped 6 bases from V and 0 bases from J, with 24 bases between. The CDR3 is CASSHGAGRALYSNQPQHF. The CDR3 bases are TGTGCCAGCAGCCACGGGGCAGGGAGAGCCCTTTATAGCAATCAGCCCCAGCATTTT.

J is TRBJ2-7 and V is TRBV5-6, with a tentative D call TRBD2 (7 bases). Germline CDR1 and CDR2: SGHDT and YYEEEE. The CDR3 contains 15 residues. The germline V and J ends were trimmed by 0 bases and 3 bases, with 13 bases remaining between them. In DNA form, the CDR3 reads TGTGCCAGCAGCTTGGACGCGGGGGCGAGCTACGAGCAGTACTTC. This translates into CASSLDAGASYEQYF.

The genes are TRBV6-4 and TRBJ1-4, with D maybe TRBD1 (6 bases). In germline, CDR1 is MRHNA, CDR2 SNTAGT. V was clipped by 5 bases and J by 10 bases, with 17 bases between them. This CDR3 comprises 14 residues. Here the CDR3 reads CASSPGGANAKLFF. In nucleotides, the CDR3 is TGTGCCAGCAGTCCCGGGGGCGCGAACGCAAAACTGTTTTTT.

This clone was recorded once. The chain carries TRBV5-6 and TRBJ1-4; D ambiguous. Per the germline V gene, CDR1 is SGHDT and CDR2 is YYEEEE. CDR3 length equals 15 residues. V was cut by 0 bases and J by 0 bases, with 6 bases left in between. CDR3: CASSLVPTTNEKLFF. CDR3 sequence (DNA): TGTGCCAGCAGCTTGGTACCCACAACTAATGAAAAACTGTTTTTT.

This rearrangement joins TRBV4-2 to TRBJ1-1; the D is unclear. CDR3 length equals 11 residues. Germline CDR1 reads LGHNA; CDR2 reads YNFKEQ. The germline V and J ends were trimmed by 0 bases and 6 bases, with 2 bases remaining between them. The CDR3 protein is CASSQEAEAFF. For the CDR3, the DNA is TGTGCCAGCAGCCAAGAAGCTGAAGCTTTCTTT.

This sequence joins TRBV28 and TRBJ2-7; D is perhaps TRBD1 or TRBD2 (5 bases each). Trimming left V 9 bases short and J 3 bases short, with 15 bases between. The CDR3 is made up of 13 amino acids. From germline, CDR1 is MDHEN and CDR2 SYDVKM. DNA of the CDR3: TGTGCCAGTACGGGGCTTACTTTCTACGAGCAGTACTTC. The encoded protein is CASTGLTFYEQYF.

This chain uses TRBV6-6 with TRBJ1-2, with D tentatively TRBD1 (5 bases). Between the trimmed V and J ends, which lost 0 bases and 6 bases, there was a span of 11 bases. This CDR3 spans 14 amino acids. The germline V gene has CDR1 MNHNY and CDR2 SVGAGI (reference sequence). The CDR3 loop reads CASSYSTTDNGYTF. The CDR3 DNA reads TGTGCCAGCAGTTACTCGACGACAGATAATGGCTACACCTTC.

The chain carries TRBV24-1 and TRBJ2-3; weak D call: TRBD1 (6 bases). Trimming took 3 bases from V and 2 from J, leaving 11 bases between them. Germline V gene data show CDR1 as KGHDR and CDR2 as SFDVKD. There are 15 residues in the CDR3. DNA of the CDR3: TGTGCCACCAGTGATCAGGGGTCCATCACAGATACGCAGTATTTT. It yields the protein CATSDQGSITDTQYF.